A selection of T cell receptor beta chains follows, all from one sample in a study of HIV-infected patients and healthy controls. MiXCR was run by TCRdb on the 5' RACE reads, yielding one entry per CDR3 protein. The sample contains under 20,000 distinct CDR3 sequences, approximately 7% of which appear only once. The sequenced sample consisted of blood. These receptor sequences come from an adult in good health. Both conserved end residues are part of each CDR3. The order of the fields is CDR3 DNA, CDR3 protein, J gene, clone size, CDR3 length, D gene, V gene. D genes are given only for firm matches. Size values are once, few and many counts, or a class for expanded clones, and some rows have none.

TGTGCCAGCAGTTCTAGCGCACTCCGGACCATTCTACCCTCCTACGAGCAGTACTTC CASSSSALRTILPSYEQYF TRBJ2-7 many 19 . TRBV6-6
TGTGCCAGCAGACTTTCCAGCACAGATACGCAGTATTTT CASRLSSTDTQYF TRBJ2-3 . 13 . TRBV12-3/TRBV12-4
TGTGCCAGCAGCTTACTCAGCGGGGGGGCCGAAGCCAATGAGCAGTTCTTC CASSLLSGGAEANEQFF TRBJ2-1 many 17 TRBD2 TRBV7-6
TGCAGTGCTAGAAAGGACCTTTACGAGCAGTACTTC CSARKDLYEQYF TRBJ2-7 many 12 . TRBV20-1
TGCGCCAGCAGCTTGGAGGGCCAGCGAGGGGAGACCCAGTACTTC CASSLEGQRGETQYF TRBJ2-5 medium-sized 15 . TRBV5-1
TGTGCCAGCAGTGAAGAAAGTCTTTTGGAGGCTTTCTTT CASSEESLLEAFF TRBJ1-1 . 13 . TRBV25-1
TGTGCCAGCGGGGGGGACTATGGCTACACCTTC CASGGDYGYTF TRBJ1-2 many 11 . TRBV2
TGTGCCAGCAGCTTAATTAGGCGGGGGGGATACAATGAGCAGTTCTTC CASSLIRRGGYNEQFF TRBJ2-1 many 16 TRBD2 TRBV7-9
TGTGCCAGCAGCCAAGATCTAGCGCAGGGGTTCAACGAGCAGTACTTC CASSQDLAQGFNEQYF TRBJ2-7 many 16 . TRBV3-1
TGTGCCAGCAGTTTATTTTCACCAGGGGCTGAAGCTTTCTTT CASSLFSPGAEAFF TRBJ1-1 many 14 . TRBV27
TGTGCCAGCAGCCAACACGGTTCTGGCGAAAAACTGTTTTTT CASSQHGSGEKLFF TRBJ1-4 many 14 . TRBV3-1
TGTGCCAGCAGCCAAGAGGCCAGGTGGAACACTGAAGCTTTCTTT CASSQEARWNTEAFF TRBJ1-1 many 15 . TRBV4-2
TGTGCCAGCTCATCGAGCGGGGGTAATGAAAAACTGTTTTTT CASSSSGGNEKLFF TRBJ1-4 many 14 . TRBV18
TGTGCCAGCCCTCCAATCGTCGGCAAGATGAACACTGAAGCTTTCTTT CASPPIVGKMNTEAFF TRBJ1-1 many 16 . TRBV28
TGTGCCAGCAGCACCCGGACAGGGAGGCAAGAGACCCAGTACTTC CASSTRTGRQETQYF TRBJ2-5 many 15 TRBD1 TRBV7-2